Each of the 29 T cell receptor beta chains below was sequenced from the same sample in a study of blood T cell repertoires in COVID-19. Profiling relied on immunoSEQ multiplex PCR, and the TCRdb table lists in-frame clones only, not all of them. This sample has roughly 240,000 clones, with roughly 82% found just once. The source material was peripheral blood. The receptors derive from a man aged 40-49 years who had recovered from COVID-19.

V is TRBV7-2 and J is TRBJ1-2, with D possibly TRBD1 on 6 matching bases. The germline gives CDR1 SGHTA, CDR2 FQGNSA. The length of the CDR3 is 14 residues. The germline V and J ends were trimmed by 0 bases and 8 bases, with 13 bases remaining between them. The CDR3 DNA reads TGTGCCAGCAGCTTAGCGTACGACACAGGGGGCTACACCTTC. Translated, it gives CASSLAYDTGGYTF.

The table lists this clone with a count of one. J is TRBJ2-7 and V is TRBV30; 7 bases line up with TRBD2. The CDR3 spans 11 residues. The germline V gene has CDR1 GTSNPN and CDR2 SVGIG (reference sequence). The CDR3 nucleotides read TGTGTCGGGGAGGGTATGTACGAGCAGTACTTC. It encodes CVGEGMYEQYF. Filled out from reference TRBV30 and TRBJ2-7, the complete variable domain reads SQTIHQWPATLVQPVGSPLSLECTVEGTSNPNLYWYRQAAGRGLQLLFYSVGIGQISSEVPQNLSASRPQDRQFILSSKKLLLSDSGFYLCVGEGMYEQYFGPGTRLTVT.

The chain is built from TRBV5-1 and TRBJ2-2, with TRBD2 matching over 11 bases. CDR3 length: 16 residues. Germline V gives CDR1 SGHRS, CDR2 YFSETQ. V trimming: 0 bases; J trimming: 4 bases; junction bases outside the gene matches: 2. Here the CDR3 reads CASSLVGTSGTGELFF. For the CDR3, the DNA is TGCGCCAGCAGCTTGGTTGGGACTAGCGGCACCGGGGAGCTGTTTTTT.

The genes are TRBV27 and TRBJ2-7, with 12 positions matching TRBD2. The J segment lost 5 bases and the V segment lost 6 bases, leaving 17 bases of the junction unmatched. The germline V gene encodes CDR1 MNHEY and CDR2 SMNVEV (reference sequence). The CDR3 contains 18 residues. As DNA, the CDR3 is TGTGCCAGCAGCAGAAAAGGTCCTAGCGGGGGGGGAAATAACGAGCAGTACTTC. Amino acids: CASSRKGPSGGGNNEQYF.

This chain joins TRBV5-6 and TRBJ2-3, with D possibly being TRBD2 (6 bases). V lost 1 base, J lost 5 bases, and 20 bases lay in between. Germline V gene data show CDR1 as SGHDT and CDR2 as YYEEEE. The CDR3 runs to 17 residues. The CDR3 DNA is TGTGCCAGCAGCTTGTGGGGGGTTCCCCTGGGTGGAGATACGCAGTATTTT. Encoded protein: CASSLWGVPLGGDTQYF.

The genes are TRBV6-5 and TRBJ2-7; 7 nucleotides align to TRBD2. Germline CDR1 MNHEY, CDR2 SVGAGI. CDR3 length: 13 residues. V gave up 0 bases and J gave up 12 bases; unmatched junction bases: 8. The CDR3: CASSYSYAGVRYF. The DNA of the CDR3 is TGTGCCAGCAGTTACTCGTATGCGGGAGTGAGGTACTTC.

The chain links TRBV5-1 to TRBJ2-3; tentative D call: TRBD1 (6 bases). In germline, CDR1 is SGHRS, CDR2 YFSETQ. Trimming removed 7 bases at V and 2 bases at J, with 11 bases between. The CDR3 has 13 residues. DNA of the CDR3: TGCGCCAGCCAGGACAGAAACACAGATACGCAGTATTTT. Amino acid sequence: CASQDRNTDTQYF.

The CDR3 region has the DNA TGTGCCAGCAGCGATACCGGGACTAGCGGTTACCGCTCCTACGAGCAGTACTTC. As protein: CASSDTGTSGYRSYEQYF. The chain combines TRBV3-1 (or the pseudogene TRBV3-2) with TRBJ2-7, with TRBD2 identical over 11 bases. Germline CDR1 reads LGHDT; CDR2 reads YNNKEL (reference sequence). V shed 5 bases, J shed 0 bases, and the junction held 12 bases outside the gene matches. The length of the CDR3 is 18 residues.

V gene TRBV9 combines with J gene TRBJ2-2; D might be TRBD2 (7 bases). The germline CDR1 and CDR2 sequences are SGDLS and YYNGEE. This CDR3 region has 14 residues. V lost 3 bases and J 8 bases, leaving 14 bases between the germline ends. In DNA, the CDR3 is TGTGCCAGCAGCGAGAGGGGGGGGGCGGGGGAGCTGTTTTTT. It translates to CASSERGGAGELFF.

The chain links TRBV19 to TRBJ1-3; TRBD1 agrees at 7 bases. Germline CDR1 reads LNHDA; CDR2 reads SQIVND (reference sequence). This CDR3 has 15 amino acids. Trimming removed 9 bases from V and 1 base from J; junction bases left unmatched: 9. CDR3 loop: CASLPRGRSGNTIYF. In DNA form, the CDR3 reads TGTGCCAGCTTACCGAGGGGGCGGTCTGGAAACACCATATATTTT.

J is TRBJ2-1 and V is TRBV6-6; D perhaps matches TRBD1 (5 bases). The CDR3 is made up of 14 amino acids. The V end was cut by 6 bases, the J end by 4 bases, with 13 bases between. The germline V gene has CDR1 MNHNY and CDR2 SVGAGI (reference sequence). The CDR3 protein is CASRPSSGYNEQFF. As DNA, the CDR3 is TGTGCCAGCAGACCGTCTTCAGGGTACAATGAGCAGTTCTTC.

This chain uses TRBV13 with TRBJ1-3, with 7 positions matching TRBD1. V gave up 0 bases and J gave up 3 bases; unmatched junction bases: 2. The CDR3 has 15 residues. The germline gives CDR1 PRHDT, CDR2 FYEKMQ (reference sequence). The chain's CDR3 is CASSLGDRDGNTIYF. CDR3 nucleotide sequence: TGTGCCAGCAGCTTAGGTGACAGGGATGGAAACACCATATATTTT.

The CDR3 DNA follows: TGTGCCAGCAGCTTGGTGGCTAGCGGGACCTACGAGCAGTACTTC. Encoded protein: CASSLVASGTYEQYF. This chain joins TRBV5-6 and TRBJ2-7; 9 nucleotides align to TRBD2. The CDR3 totals 15 residues. Germline lookup yields CDR1 SGHDT and CDR2 YYEEEE. Unmatched junction bases numbered 3, after V lost 0 bases and J lost 2 bases.

V usage is TRBV2 and J usage is TRBJ2-3, with D possibly being TRBD1 (5 bases). Germline assignment: CDR1 SNHLY and CDR2 FYNNEI. The CDR3 contains 14 residues. The V end was cut by 4 bases, the J end by 1 base, with 9 bases between. The CDR3 is CASSAGRGTDTQYF. The CDR3 DNA reads TGTGCCAGCAGTGCGGGCAGGGGCACAGATACGCAGTATTTT.

The genes are TRBV7-9 and TRBJ2-5; 9 bases line up with TRBD2. With 5 bases clipped from V and 5 bases from J, the junction kept 6 bases outside the gene matches. Per germline, CDR1 SEHNR and CDR2 FQNEAQ (reference sequence). This CDR3 region has 14 residues. The CDR3 reads CASSRPTSGETQYF. CDR3 DNA sequence: TGTGCCAGCAGCCGCCCCACTAGCGGGGAGACCCAGTACTTC.

The chain employs TRBV7-2 and TRBJ2-2; the match to TRBD2 covers 12 bases. This CDR3 has 18 residues. The V and J ends lost 4 bases and 3 bases, in that order; junction bases with no gene match: 9. Germline lookup yields CDR1 SGHTA and CDR2 FQGNSA. CDR3 nucleotide sequence: TGTGCCAGCAGCTCCAGATCGAGACTAGCGGGAGACACCGGGGAGCTGTTTTTT. Translation: CASSSRSRLAGDTGELFF.

The V and J genes are TRBV6-1 and TRBJ2-7, with D possibly matching TRBD1 (6 bases). V lost 1 base, J lost 0 bases, and 10 bases lay in between. This CDR3 contains 15 residues. The germline V gene has CDR1 MNHNS and CDR2 SASEGT. This CDR3 is CASSEVWDNSYEQYF. Written as DNA, the CDR3 is TGTGCCAGCAGTGAAGTATGGGACAACTCCTACGAGCAGTACTTC.

The CDR3 bases are TGTGCCAGCAGCTTTTTATGGACAGGGGACTACGAGCAGTACTTC. It encodes CASSFLWTGDYEQYF. The V gene is TRBV5-5, the J gene TRBJ2-7; TRBD1 agrees at 9 bases. This CDR3 comprises 15 residues. The junction had 6 bases not matched to a gene; V was cut back by 2 bases and J by 3 bases. Germline V gene lookup returns CDR1 SGHKS and CDR2 YYEKEE (reference sequence).

The genes are TRBV12-3 or TRBV12-4 and TRBJ1-2, with 7 positions matching TRBD1. Trimming at V came to 5 bases and at J to 8 bases, leaving 8 bases not matched to a gene. The CDR3 extends over 13 amino acids. CDR3 region: CASSQGGFYGYTF. DNA of the CDR3: TGTGCCAGCAGTCAGGGGGGTTTTTACGGCTACACCTTC.

V usage is TRBV2 and J usage is TRBJ2-7, with D possibly being TRBD2 (6 bases). The V and J ends lost 7 bases and 2 bases respectively, with 12 bases between them. Germline assignment: CDR1 SNHLY and CDR2 FYNNEI. The CDR3 is 13 residues long. The CDR3 loop reads CASNWGGAYEQYF. For the CDR3, the DNA is TGTGCCAGCAATTGGGGAGGCGCCTACGAGCAGTACTTC.

The chain uses TRBV7-2 and TRBJ1-2, with D tentatively TRBD1 (5 bases). The CDR3 has 15 residues. V was shortened by 1 base and J by 3 bases, with 12 bases between the two germline ends. Germline CDR1 and CDR2: SGHTA and FQGNSA. CDR3 in DNA: TGTGCCAGCAGCTTAGTAGGCGGGACCCACTATGGCTACACCTTC. As protein: CASSLVGGTHYGYTF.

This chain links TRBV5-1 with TRBJ2-1; D possibly corresponds to TRBD2 (6 bases). The V gene's germline CDR1 is SGHRS and CDR2 YFSETQ. The CDR3 extends over 18 amino acids. Trimming cost V 4 bases and J 10 bases, with 30 bases left between them. As DNA, the CDR3 is TGCGCCAGCAGCCTAGCGCGTACAACCGGGATTCGGTCGTCGGAGCAGTTCTTC. Its protein product is CASSLARTTGIRSSEQFF.

Only one count was recorded for this clone. The chain has TRBV13 and TRBJ1-1; D is unresolved. The CDR3 extends over 12 amino acids. V shed 5 bases and J shed 0 bases, with 4 bases lying between them. Germline V lookup: CDR1 PRHDT, CDR2 FYEKMQ (reference sequence). The CDR3 coding sequence is TGTGCCAGCAGCCTCCTGAACACTGAAGCTTTCTTT. It codes for CASSLLNTEAFF.

The chain has TRBV18 and TRBJ1-2; D is unclear. The CDR3 contains 16 residues. Trimming removed 2 bases from V and 4 bases from J, with 17 bases in between. Germline V gene sequence: CDR1 KGHSH, CDR2 LQKENI. DNA of the CDR3: TGTGCCAGCTCACCAAACGTCGCCAGACTTGGCTATGGCTACACCTTC. Translating gives CASSPNVARLGYGYTF. The variable domain in full, with the rest retrieved from reference TRBV18 and TRBJ1-2, is NAGVMQNPRHLVRRRGQEARLRCSPMKGHSHVYWYRQLPEEGLKFMVYLQKENIIDESGMPKERFSAEFPKEGPSILRIQQVVRGDSAAYFCASSPNVARLGYGYTFGSGTRLTVV.

The rearrangement joins TRBV6-6 to TRBJ2-7; 8 bases line up with TRBD1. Germline trimming cut 7 bases from V and 2 bases from J; bases unmatched to any gene: 13. This CDR3 comprises 16 residues. CDR1 MNHNY and CDR2 SVGAGI come from the germline V gene (reference sequence). CDR3 in amino acids: CASTLQPGQGTYEQYF. The CDR3 DNA follows: TGTGCCAGCACCCTACAGCCCGGACAGGGAACCTACGAGCAGTACTTC.

V and J are TRBV21-1 and TRBJ1-5; the D call of TRBD1 is as the table states it, not checked on the DNA. TRBV21-1 is noted as a pseudogene. The CDR3 runs to 17 residues. The CDR3 spells CASSKGLETANNQPQHF. In DNA, the CDR3 is TGTGCCAGCAGCAAAGGCCTGGAGACAGCTAACAATCAGCCCCAGCATTTT.

The genes are TRBV18 and TRBJ1-1; D perhaps matches TRBD1 (6 bases). This CDR3 contains 15 residues. In germline, CDR1 is KGHSH, CDR2 LQKENI. Trimming left V 5 bases short and J 4 bases short, with 17 bases between. This CDR3 is CASSEITGWGTEAFF. CDR3 coding DNA: TGTGCCAGCTCAGAGATTACAGGGTGGGGCACTGAAGCTTTCTTT.

The V and J genes are TRBV7-9 and TRBJ2-5, with D possibly TRBD1 on 5 matching bases. In germline, CDR1 is SEHNR, CDR2 FQNEAQ (reference sequence). This CDR3 spans 13 amino acids. V was shortened by 2 bases and J by 4 bases, with 8 bases between the two germline ends. In DNA form, the CDR3 reads TGTGCCAGCAGCTTAAGGGGATTAGAGACCCAGTACTTC. It codes for CASSLRGLETQYF.

The rearrangement joins TRBV19 to TRBJ2-3; weak D call: TRBD2 (6 bases). V lost 3 bases and J 0 bases, leaving 10 bases between the germline ends. CDR1 LNHDA and CDR2 SQIVND come from the germline V gene (reference sequence). There are 15 residues in the CDR3. The CDR3: CASSIRLDSTDTQYF. CDR3 nucleotides: TGTGCCAGTAGTATCCGACTAGACAGCACAGATACGCAGTATTTT.